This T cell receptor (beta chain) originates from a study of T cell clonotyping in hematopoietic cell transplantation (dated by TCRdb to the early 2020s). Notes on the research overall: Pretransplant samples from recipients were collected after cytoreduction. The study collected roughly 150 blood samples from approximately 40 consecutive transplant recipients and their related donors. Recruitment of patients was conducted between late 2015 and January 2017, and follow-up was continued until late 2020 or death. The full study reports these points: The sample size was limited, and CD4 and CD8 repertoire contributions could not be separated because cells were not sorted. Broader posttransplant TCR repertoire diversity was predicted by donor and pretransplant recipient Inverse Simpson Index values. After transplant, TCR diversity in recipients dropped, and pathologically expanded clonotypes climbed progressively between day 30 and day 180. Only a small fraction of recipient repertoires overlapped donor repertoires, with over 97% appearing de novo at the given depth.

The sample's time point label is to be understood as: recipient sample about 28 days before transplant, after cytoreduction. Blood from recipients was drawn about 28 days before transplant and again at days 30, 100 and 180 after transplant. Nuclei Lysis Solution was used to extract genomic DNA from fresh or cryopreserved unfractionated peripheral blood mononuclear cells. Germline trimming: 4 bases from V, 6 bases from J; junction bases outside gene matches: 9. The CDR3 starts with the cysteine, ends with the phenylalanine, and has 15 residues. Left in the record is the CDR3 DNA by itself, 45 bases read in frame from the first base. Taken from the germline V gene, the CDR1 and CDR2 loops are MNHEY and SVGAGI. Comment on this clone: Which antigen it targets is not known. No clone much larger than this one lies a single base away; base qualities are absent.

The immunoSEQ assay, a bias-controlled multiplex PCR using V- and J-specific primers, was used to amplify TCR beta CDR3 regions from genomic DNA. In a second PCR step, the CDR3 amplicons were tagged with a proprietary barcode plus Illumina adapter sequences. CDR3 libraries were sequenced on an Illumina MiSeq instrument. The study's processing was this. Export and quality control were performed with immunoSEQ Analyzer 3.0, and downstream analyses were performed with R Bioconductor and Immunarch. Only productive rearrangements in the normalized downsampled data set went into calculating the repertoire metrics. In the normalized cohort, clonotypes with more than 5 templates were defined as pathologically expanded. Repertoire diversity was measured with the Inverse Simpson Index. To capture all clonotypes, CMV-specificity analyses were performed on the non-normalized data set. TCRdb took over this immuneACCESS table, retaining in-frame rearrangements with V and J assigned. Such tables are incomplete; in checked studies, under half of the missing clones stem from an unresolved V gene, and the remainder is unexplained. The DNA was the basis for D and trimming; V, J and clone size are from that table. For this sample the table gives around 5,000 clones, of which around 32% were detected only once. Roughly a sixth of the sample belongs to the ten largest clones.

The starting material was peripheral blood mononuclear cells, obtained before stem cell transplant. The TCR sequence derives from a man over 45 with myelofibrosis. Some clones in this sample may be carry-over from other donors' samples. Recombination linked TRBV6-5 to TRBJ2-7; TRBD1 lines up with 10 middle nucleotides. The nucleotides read TGTGCCAGCAGTTCCCCCGGGACAGGGGTTGTCGAGCAGTACTTC. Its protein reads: CASSSPGTGVVEQYF.